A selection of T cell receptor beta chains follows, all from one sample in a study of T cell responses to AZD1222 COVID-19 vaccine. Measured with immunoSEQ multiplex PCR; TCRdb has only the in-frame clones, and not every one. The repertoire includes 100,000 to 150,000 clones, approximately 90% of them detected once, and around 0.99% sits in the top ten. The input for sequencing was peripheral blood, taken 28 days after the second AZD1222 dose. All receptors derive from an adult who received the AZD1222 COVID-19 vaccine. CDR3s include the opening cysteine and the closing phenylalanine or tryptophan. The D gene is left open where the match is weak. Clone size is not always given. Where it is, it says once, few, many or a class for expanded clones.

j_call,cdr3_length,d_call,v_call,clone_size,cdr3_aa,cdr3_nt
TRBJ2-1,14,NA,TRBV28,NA,CASSNHRGGREQFF,TGTGCCAGCAGTAACCACAGGGGGGGCCGTGAGCAGTTCTTC
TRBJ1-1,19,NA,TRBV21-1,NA,CASSKDGDRGPIYRTEAFF,TGTGCCAGCAGCAAAGACGGGGACAGGGGGCCTATCTACCGCACTGAAGCTTTCTTT
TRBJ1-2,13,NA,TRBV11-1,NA,CASSVVGNYGYTF,TGTGCCAGCAGCGTAGTTGGAAACTATGGCTACACCTTC
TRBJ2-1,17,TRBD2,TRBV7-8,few,CASSLRPASGNRLEQFF,TGTGCCAGCAGCTTACGGCCTGCTAGCGGGAATAGACTTGAGCAGTTCTTC
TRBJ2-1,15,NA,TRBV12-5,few,CASGLRDVSYNEQFF,TGTGCTAGTGGTCTCCGGGACGTAAGCTACAATGAGCAGTTCTTC
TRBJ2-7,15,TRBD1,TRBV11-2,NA,CASSLLRQGLYEQYF,TGTGCCAGCAGCTTACTCCGACAGGGCCTATACGAGCAGTACTTC
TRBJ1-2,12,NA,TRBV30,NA,CAWSDRNYGYTF,TGTGCCTGGAGTGACAGGAACTATGGCTACACCTTC
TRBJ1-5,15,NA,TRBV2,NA,CASSEAPGGDQPQHF,TGTGCCAGCAGTGAAGCCCCGGGGGGCGATCAGCCCCAGCATTTT
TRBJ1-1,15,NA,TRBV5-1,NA,CASSLEPGRNTEAFF,TGCGCCAGCAGCTTGGAGCCAGGGAGGAACACTGAAGCTTTCTTT
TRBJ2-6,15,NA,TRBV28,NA,CASSFVGSGANVLTF,TGTGCCAGCAGTTTTGTGGGCTCTGGGGCCAACGTCCTGACTTTC
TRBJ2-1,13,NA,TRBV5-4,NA,CASSLPGGEEQFF,TGTGCCAGCAGCTTGCCCGGCGGCGAAGAGCAGTTCTTC
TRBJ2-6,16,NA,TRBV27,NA,CASRAVGDSGANVLTF,TGTGCCAGCCGGGCGGTAGGGGACTCTGGGGCCAACGTCCTGACTTTC
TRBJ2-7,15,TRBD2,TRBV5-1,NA,CASSRGTSGSHEQYF,TGCGCCAGCAGCCGGGGGACTAGCGGGAGCCACGAGCAGTACTTC
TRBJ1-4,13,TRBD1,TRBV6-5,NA,CASRQGQYEKLFF,TGTGCCAGCAGACAGGGACAGTATGAAAAACTGTTTTTT
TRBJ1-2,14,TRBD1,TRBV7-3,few,CASSPGQGLYGYTF,TGTGCCAGCAGCCCCGGACAGGGTCTCTATGGCTACACCTTC
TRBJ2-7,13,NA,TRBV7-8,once,CASSNTGLYEQYF,TGTGCCAGCAGCAATACGGGGTTATACGAGCAGTACTTC
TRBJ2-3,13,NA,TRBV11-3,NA,CASSLDVLNTQYF,TGTGCCAGCAGCTTAGATGTGCTGAATACGCAGTATTTT
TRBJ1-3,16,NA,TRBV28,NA,CASSPHSDSSGNTIYF,TGTGCCAGCAGTCCACATTCGGACAGCTCTGGAAACACCATATATTTT
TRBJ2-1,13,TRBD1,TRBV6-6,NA,CASSRQGDNEQFF,TGTGCCAGCAGTCGACAGGGGGACAATGAGCAGTTCTTC
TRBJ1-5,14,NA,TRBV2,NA,CASSEALTITPQHF,TGTGCCAGCAGTGAAGCGCTCACCATCACGCCCCAGCATTTT
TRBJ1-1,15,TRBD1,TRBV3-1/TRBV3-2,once,CASSPTGGSNTEAFF,TGTGCCAGCAGCCCAACAGGGGGCTCGAACACTGAAGCTTTCTTT
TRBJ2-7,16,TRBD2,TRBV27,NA,CASNHPVVAGTYEQYF,TGTGCCAGCAATCACCCGGTGGTAGCGGGGACTTACGAGCAGTACTTC
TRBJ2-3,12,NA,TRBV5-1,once,CASSLSTDTQYF,TGCGCCAGCAGCCTAAGCACAGATACGCAGTATTTT
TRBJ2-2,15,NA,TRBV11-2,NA,CASSLSGALTGELFF,TGTGCCAGCAGCTTATCGGGGGCTTTGACCGGGGAGCTGTTTTTT
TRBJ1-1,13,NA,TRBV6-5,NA,CASSGVPNTEAFF,TGTGCCTCCTCCGGGGTCCCGAACACTGAAGCTTTCTTT
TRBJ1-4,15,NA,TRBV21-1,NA,CASSTGPSTNEKLFF,TGTGCCAGCAGCACAGGGCCTTCAACTAATGAAAAACTGTTTTTT
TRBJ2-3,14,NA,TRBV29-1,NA,CSVLPGVSTDTQYF,TGCAGCGTACTTCCCGGGGTCAGCACAGATACGCAGTATTTT
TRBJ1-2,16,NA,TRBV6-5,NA,CASSYSGTVANYGYTF,TGTGCCAGCAGTTACTCCGGGACGGTGGCTAACTATGGCTACACCTTC
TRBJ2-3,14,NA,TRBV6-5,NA,CASTENIITDTQYF,TGTGCCAGCACCGAAAATATAATCACAGATACGCAGTATTTT
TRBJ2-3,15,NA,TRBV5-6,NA,CASSLFPPSTDTQYF,TGTGCCAGCAGCTTGTTCCCTCCTAGCACAGATACGCAGTATTTT
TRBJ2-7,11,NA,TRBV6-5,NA,CASSYGGIEYF,TGTGCCAGCAGTTACGGAGGAATCGAGTACTTC
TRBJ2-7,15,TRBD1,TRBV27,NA,CASSLLGQGVYEQYF,TGTGCCAGCAGTTTATTGGGACAGGGGGTGTACGAGCAGTACTTC
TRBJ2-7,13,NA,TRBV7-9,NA,CASSSDTSYEQYF,TGTGCCAGCAGCTCCGACACATCCTACGAGCAGTACTTC
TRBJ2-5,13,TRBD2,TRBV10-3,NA,CAIAGLEKETQYF,TGTGCCATAGCGGGACTTGAAAAAGAGACCCAGTACTTC
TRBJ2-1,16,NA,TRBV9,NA,CASSASVSGQYNEQFF,TGTGCCAGCAGCGCTTCCGTTAGCGGCCAATACAATGAGCAGTTCTTC
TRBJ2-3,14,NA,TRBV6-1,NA,CASSETYPRDTQYF,TGTGCCAGCAGTGAAACTTACCCCCGGGATACGCAGTATTTT
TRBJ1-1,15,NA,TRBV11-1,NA,CASSSQGGTYTEAFF,TGTGCCAGCAGCTCCCAAGGCGGCACCTACACTGAAGCTTTCTTT
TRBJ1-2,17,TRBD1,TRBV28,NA,CASSSPGQGTLDYGYTF,TGTGCCAGCAGTTCACCGGGACAGGGGACGCTTGACTATGGCTACACCTTC
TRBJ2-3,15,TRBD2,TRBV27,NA,CASPTSGTSTDTQYF,TGTGCCAGCCCCACTAGCGGGACTAGCACAGATACGCAGTATTTT
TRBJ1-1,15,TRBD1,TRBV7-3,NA,CASSSPGTGPTEAFF,TGTGCCAGCAGCTCTCCCGGGACAGGGCCCACTGAAGCTTTCTTT
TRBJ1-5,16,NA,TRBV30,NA,CAWSPLSTGLLTSQHF,TGTGCCTGGAGTCCTCTTTCCACGGGCCTCCTCACGTCCCAGCATTTT
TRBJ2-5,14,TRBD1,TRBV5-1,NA,CASSLVSGGETQYF,TGCGCCAGCAGCTTGGTTTCAGGGGGAGAGACCCAGTACTTC
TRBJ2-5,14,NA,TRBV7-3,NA,CASSLGRHQETQYF,TGTGCCAGCAGCTTAGGCAGGCACCAAGAGACCCAGTACTTC
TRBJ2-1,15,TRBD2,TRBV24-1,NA,CATTPGTSGRNEQFF,TGTGCCACCACCCCCGGGACTAGCGGGAGGAATGAGCAGTTCTTC
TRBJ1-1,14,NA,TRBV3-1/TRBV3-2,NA,CASSPPTGRSEAFF,TGTGCCAGCAGCCCCCCTACGGGACGGTCTGAAGCTTTCTTT
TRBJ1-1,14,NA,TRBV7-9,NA,CASSLLGGNTEAFF,TGTGCCAGCAGCTTATTGGGGGGGAACACTGAAGCTTTCTTT
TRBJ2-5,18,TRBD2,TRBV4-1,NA,CASSQDVGLAGRQETQYF,TGCGCCAGCAGCCAAGATGTGGGACTAGCGGGAAGACAAGAGACCCAGTACTTC
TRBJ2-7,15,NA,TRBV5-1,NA,CASSSNRAVGYEQYF,TGCGCCAGCAGCTCTAACAGGGCGGTAGGATACGAGCAGTACTTC
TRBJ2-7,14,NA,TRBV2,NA,CASSDLGQSYEQYF,TGTGCCAGCTCGGACTTAGGGCAGTCCTACGAGCAGTACTTC
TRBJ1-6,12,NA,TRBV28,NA,CASSDQNSPLHF,TGTGCCAGCAGTGATCAGAATTCACCCCTCCACTTT
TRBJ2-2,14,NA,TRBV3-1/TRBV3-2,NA,CASSQEPNTGELFF,TGTGCCAGCAGCCAAGAACCGAACACCGGGGAGCTGTTTTTT
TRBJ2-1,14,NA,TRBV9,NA,CASSKGGLYNEQFF,TGTGCCAGCAGCAAGGGCGGGCTATACAATGAGCAGTTCTTC
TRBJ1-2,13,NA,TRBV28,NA,CASSDARYYGYTF,TGTGCCAGCAGCGACGCGCGATACTATGGCTACACCTTC
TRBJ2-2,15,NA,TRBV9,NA,CASSDDLGNTGELFF,TGTGCCAGCAGCGACGACCTGGGGAACACCGGGGAGCTGTTTTTT
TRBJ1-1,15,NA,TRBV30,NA,CAWSRLWGMNTEAFF,TGTGCCTGGAGTCGCCTTTGGGGGATGAACACTGAAGCTTTCTTT
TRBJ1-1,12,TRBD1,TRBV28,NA,CASRHRGLKAFF,TGTGCCAGCAGGCACAGGGGGCTGAAAGCTTTCTTT
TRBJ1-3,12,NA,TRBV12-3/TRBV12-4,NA,CASSFEGNTIYF,TGTGCCAGCAGTTTTGAAGGAAACACCATATATTTT
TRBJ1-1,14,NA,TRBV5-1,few,CATSDGDGNTEAFF,TGCGCCACCTCGGACGGGGACGGAAACACTGAAGCTTTCTTT
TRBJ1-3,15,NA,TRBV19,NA,CASSIEAASGNTIYF,TGTGCCAGTAGTATAGAGGCAGCCTCTGGAAACACCATATATTTT